The source of this T cell receptor beta chain is a study of T-cell reconstitution after alpha-beta-depleted transplantation in children. This clonotype was detected many times. Its antigen is as yet unknown. Germline CDR1 and CDR2: MDHEN and SYDVKM. This CDR3 is built from 16 residues. The junction had 6 bases not matched to a gene; V was cut back by 1 base and J by 5 bases. Notes on the study in general: Expanded graft clones, several hundred of them, were reportedly the source of alpha-beta T cells about two months after transplant.

It was with unique molecular identifiers that the TCRbeta library was prepared. TCRdb reprocessed the PCR reads via MiXCR and lists one record per CDR3 protein. This table has 200,000 or so distinct CDR3 sequences, approximately 6% appearing once. The V and J genes are TRBV28 and TRBJ2-2, with 8 bases identical to TRBD1. This material consisted of PBMCs, taken before TCRalphabeta/CD19-depleted stem cell transplant. The clonotype originates from a girl under three years old with combined immunodeficiency, due to receive a stem cell transplant. The CDR3 bases are TGTGCCAGCAGTTTATTGGTGACAGGGGAAACCGGGGAGCTGTTTTTT. Translating gives CASSLLVTGETGELFF.